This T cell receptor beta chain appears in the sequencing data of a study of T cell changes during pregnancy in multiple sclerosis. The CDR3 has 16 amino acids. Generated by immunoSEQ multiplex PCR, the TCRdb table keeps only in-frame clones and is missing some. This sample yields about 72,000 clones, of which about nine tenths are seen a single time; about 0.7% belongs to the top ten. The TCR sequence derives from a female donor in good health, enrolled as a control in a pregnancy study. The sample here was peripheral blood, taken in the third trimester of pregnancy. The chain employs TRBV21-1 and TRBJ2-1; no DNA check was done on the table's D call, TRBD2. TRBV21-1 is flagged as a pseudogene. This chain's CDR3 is CASSKAPGEGDNEQFF. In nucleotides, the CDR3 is TGTGCCAGCAGCAAAGCGCCGGGGGAGGGAGACAATGAGCAGTTCTTC.